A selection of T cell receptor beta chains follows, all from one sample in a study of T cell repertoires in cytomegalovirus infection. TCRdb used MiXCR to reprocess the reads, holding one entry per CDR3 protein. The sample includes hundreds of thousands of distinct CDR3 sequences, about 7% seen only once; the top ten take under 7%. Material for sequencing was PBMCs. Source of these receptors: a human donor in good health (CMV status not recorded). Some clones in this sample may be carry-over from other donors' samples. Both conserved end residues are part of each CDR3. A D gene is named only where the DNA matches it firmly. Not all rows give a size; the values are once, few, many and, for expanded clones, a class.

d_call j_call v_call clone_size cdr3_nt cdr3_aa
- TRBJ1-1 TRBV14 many TGTGCCAGCAGCCAAGACAGATGGGACACTGAAGCTTTCTTT CASSQDRWDTEAFF
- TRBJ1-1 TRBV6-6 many TGTGCCAGCAGTTGGGCGGGAACTGAAGCTTTCTTT CASSWAGTEAFF
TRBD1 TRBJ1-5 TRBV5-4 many TGTGCCAGCAGCTCCGGGACAGAGAGCAATCAGCCCCAGCATTTT CASSSGTESNQPQHF
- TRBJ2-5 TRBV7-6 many TGTGCCAGCAGCCAGGGGAGAGGTACCCAGTACTTC CASSQGRGTQYF
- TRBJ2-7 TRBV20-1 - TGCAGTGCTGATCGGAAGGAGCAGTACTTC CSADRKEQYF
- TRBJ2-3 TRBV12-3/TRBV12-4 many TGTGCCAGCAGTTTAGACGGAAGGGGCAGCACAGATACGCAGTATTTT CASSLDGRGSTDTQYF
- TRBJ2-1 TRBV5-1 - TGCGCCAGCAGCATGAGCACGCCGGTTTACAATGAGCAGTTCTTC CASSMSTPVYNEQFF
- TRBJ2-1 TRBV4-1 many TGCGCCAGCAGTAGACAATCCTTGACTTACAATGAGCAGTTCTTC CASSRQSLTYNEQFF
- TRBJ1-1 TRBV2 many TGTGCCAGCAGTGAATTGGGGACCACTGAAGCTTTCTTT CASSELGTTEAFF
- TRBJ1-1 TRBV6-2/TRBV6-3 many TGTGCCAGCAGGGGGCACGGGGAGAACACTGAAGCTTTCTTT CASRGHGENTEAFF
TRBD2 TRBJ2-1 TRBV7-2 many TGTGCCAGCAGCTTGGACCTAGCGGGCGAGCAGTTCTTC CASSLDLAGEQFF
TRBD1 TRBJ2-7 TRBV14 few TGTGCCAGCAGCCAAGATGAGGGACAGGTCCATTACGAGCAGTACTTC CASSQDEGQVHYEQYF
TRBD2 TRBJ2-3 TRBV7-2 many TGTGCCAGCAGCTATCCTCTAGCGGGGGGAACCTTCACAGATACGCAGTATTTT CASSYPLAGGTFTDTQYF
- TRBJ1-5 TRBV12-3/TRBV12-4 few TGTGCCAGCAGTTTACGACGGTCTAGCAATCAGCCCCAGCATTTT CASSLRRSSNQPQHF
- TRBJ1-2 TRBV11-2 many TGTGCCAGCAGGTCCCTAGCGAGCCCAGCTAACTATGGCTACACCTTC CASRSLASPANYGYTF
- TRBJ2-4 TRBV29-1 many TGCAGCTATAAAGGGGGAGGAGACATTCAGTACTTC CSYKGGGDIQYF
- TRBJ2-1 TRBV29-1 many TGCAGCGTTGTTTTAGGGTCCGCTGAGCAGTTCTTC CSVVLGSAEQFF
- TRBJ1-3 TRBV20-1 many TGCAGTGCTAGAGATCCTCGAGGGGCTGGAAACACCATATATTTT CSARDPRGAGNTIYF
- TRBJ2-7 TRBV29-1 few TGCAGCGTTGGTATGAACACCGACTACGAGCAGTACTTC CSVGMNTDYEQYF
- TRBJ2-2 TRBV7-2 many TGTGCCAGCAGCTTCAGTGGGGGCACCGGGGAGCTGTTTTTT CASSFSGGTGELFF
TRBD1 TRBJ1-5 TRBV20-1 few TGCAGTGCTAGAGCGACAGGGGGGGATCAGCCCCAGCATTTT CSARATGGDQPQHF
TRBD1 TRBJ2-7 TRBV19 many TGTGCCAGTGCCGGGACAGAGGGCTACGAGCAGTACTTC CASAGTEGYEQYF
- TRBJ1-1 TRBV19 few TGTGCCAGTAACCGGGACGCGTACATGAACACTGAAGCTTTCTTT CASNRDAYMNTEAFF
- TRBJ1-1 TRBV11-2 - TGTGCCAGCAGCTTAGTTGCAGGGAGCATTGAAGCTTTCTTT CASSLVAGSIEAFF
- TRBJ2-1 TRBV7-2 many TGTGCCAGCAGCTATCGAAGACAGGCATTCTACAATGAGCAGTTCTTC CASSYRRQAFYNEQFF
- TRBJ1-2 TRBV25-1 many TGTGCCAGCAGTGATCCTAGTGGTGGAAGGGACGGCTACACCTTC CASSDPSGGRDGYTF
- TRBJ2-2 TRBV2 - TGTGCCAGCAAGCTAGAACCGAACACCGGGGAGCTGTTTTTT CASKLEPNTGELFF
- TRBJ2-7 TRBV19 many TGTGCCAGTAGTATCCCAGGGCAGGGCTACGAGCAGTACTTC CASSIPGQGYEQYF
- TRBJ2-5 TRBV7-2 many TGTGCCAGCAGCGCTAGGACTCTCAAGGGAGAGACCCAGTACTTC CASSARTLKGETQYF